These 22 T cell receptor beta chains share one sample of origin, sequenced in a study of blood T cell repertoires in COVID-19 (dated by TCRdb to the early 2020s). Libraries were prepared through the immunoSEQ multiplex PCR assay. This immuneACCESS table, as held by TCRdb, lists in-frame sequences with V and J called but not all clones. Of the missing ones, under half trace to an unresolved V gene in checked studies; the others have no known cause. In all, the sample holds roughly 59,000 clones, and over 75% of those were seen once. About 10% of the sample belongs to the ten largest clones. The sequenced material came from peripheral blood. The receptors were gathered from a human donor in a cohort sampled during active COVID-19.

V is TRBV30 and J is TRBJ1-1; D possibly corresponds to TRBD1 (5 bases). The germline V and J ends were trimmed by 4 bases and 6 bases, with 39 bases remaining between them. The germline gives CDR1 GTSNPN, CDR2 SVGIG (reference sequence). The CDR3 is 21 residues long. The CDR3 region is CAWIPICTKTSGGPGGAEAFF. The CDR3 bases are TGTGCCTGGATCCCTATCTGTACAAAAACCTCAGGCGGGCCGGGGGGGGCTGAAGCTTTCTTT.

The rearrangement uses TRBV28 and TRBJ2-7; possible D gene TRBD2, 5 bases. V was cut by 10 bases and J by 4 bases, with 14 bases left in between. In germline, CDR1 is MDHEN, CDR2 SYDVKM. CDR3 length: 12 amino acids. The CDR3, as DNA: TGTGCCACTCTCCCACCGGGGTACGAGCAGTACTTC. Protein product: CATLPPGYEQYF.

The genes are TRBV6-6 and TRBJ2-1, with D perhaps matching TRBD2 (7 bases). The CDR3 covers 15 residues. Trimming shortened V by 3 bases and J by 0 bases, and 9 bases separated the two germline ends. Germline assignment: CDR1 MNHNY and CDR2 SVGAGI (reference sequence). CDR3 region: CASSYAGASYNEQFF. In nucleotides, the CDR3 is TGTGCCAGCAGTTATGCGGGGGCCTCCTACAATGAGCAGTTCTTC.

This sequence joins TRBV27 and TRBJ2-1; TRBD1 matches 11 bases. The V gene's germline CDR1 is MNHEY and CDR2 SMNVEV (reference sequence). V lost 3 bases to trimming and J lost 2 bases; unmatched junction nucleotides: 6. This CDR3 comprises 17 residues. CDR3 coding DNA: TGTGCCAGCAGTTTCCGGCTGGGACAGGGGGCCTACAATGAGCAGTTCTTC. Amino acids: CASSFRLGQGAYNEQFF.

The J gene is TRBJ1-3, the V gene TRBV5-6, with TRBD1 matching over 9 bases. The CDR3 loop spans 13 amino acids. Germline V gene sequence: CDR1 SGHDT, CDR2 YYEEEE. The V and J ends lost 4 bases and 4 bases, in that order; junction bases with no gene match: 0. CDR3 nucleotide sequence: TGTGCCAGCAGCGGGACAGGGGGAAACACCATATATTTT. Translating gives CASSGTGGNTIYF.

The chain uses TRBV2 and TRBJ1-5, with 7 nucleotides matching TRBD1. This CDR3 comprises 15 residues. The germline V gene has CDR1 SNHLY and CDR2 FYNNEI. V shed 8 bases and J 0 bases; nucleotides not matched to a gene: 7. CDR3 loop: CASGGQMNSNQPQHF. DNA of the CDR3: TGTGCCAGCGGGGGACAGATGAATAGCAATCAGCCCCAGCATTTT.

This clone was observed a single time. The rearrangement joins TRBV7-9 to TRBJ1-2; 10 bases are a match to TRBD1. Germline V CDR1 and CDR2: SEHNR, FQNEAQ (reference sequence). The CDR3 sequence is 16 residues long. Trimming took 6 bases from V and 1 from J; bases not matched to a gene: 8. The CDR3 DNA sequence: TGTGCCAGCAGTCAGGGGACAGGGGACTTTAACTATGGCTACACCTTC. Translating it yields CASSQGTGDFNYGYTF.

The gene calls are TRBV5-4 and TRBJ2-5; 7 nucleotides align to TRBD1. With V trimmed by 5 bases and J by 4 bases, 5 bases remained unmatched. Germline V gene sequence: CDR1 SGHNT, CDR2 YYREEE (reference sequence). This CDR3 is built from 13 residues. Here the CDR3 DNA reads TGTGCCAGCAGTTCGACAGGGCGAGAGACCCAGTACTTC. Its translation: CASSSTGRETQYF.

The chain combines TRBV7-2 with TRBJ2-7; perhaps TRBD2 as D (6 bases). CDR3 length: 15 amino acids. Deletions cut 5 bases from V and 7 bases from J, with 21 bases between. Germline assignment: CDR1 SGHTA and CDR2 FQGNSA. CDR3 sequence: CASSLSPRGSGEQYF. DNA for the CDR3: TGTGCCAGCAGCCTCTCTCCCCGGGGGAGTGGGGAGCAGTACTTC.

The CDR3 loop reads CASSGGLAEYNEQFF. The CDR3 DNA is TGTGCCAGCAGCGGAGGACTAGCGGAGTACAATGAGCAGTTCTTC. This chain connects TRBV2 to TRBJ2-1; 10 bases are shared with TRBD2. V trimming: 6 bases; J trimming: 4 bases; junction bases outside the gene matches: 6. The germline CDR1 and CDR2 sequences are SNHLY and FYNNEI. The CDR3 runs to 15 residues.

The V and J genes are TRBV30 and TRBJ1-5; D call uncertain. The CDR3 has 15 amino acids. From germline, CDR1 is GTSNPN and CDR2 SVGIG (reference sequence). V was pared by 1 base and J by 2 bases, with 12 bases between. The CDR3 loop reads CAWSASVFGNQPQHF. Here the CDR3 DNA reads TGTGCCTGGAGTGCGTCGGTCTTCGGCAATCAGCCCCAGCATTTT. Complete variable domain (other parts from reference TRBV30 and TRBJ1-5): SQTIHQWPATLVQPVGSPLSLECTVEGTSNPNLYWYRQAAGRGLQLLFYSVGIGQISSEVPQNLSASRPQDRQFILSSKKLLLSDSGFYLCAWSASVFGNQPQHFGDGTRLSIL.

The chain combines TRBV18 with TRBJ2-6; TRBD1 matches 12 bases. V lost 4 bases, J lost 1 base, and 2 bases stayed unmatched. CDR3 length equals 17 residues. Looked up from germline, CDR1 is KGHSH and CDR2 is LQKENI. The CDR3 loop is CASSRGQGASGANVLTF. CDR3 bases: TGTGCCAGCTCACGGGGACAGGGGGCGTCTGGGGCCAACGTCCTGACTTTC.

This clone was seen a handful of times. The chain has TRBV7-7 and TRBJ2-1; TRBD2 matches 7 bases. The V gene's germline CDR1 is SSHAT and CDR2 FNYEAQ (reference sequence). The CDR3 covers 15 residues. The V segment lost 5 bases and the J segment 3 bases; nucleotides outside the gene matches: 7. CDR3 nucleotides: TGTGCCAGCAGCCCCGCTGGCGGGAGCTACAATGAGCAGTTCTTC. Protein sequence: CASSPAGGSYNEQFF.

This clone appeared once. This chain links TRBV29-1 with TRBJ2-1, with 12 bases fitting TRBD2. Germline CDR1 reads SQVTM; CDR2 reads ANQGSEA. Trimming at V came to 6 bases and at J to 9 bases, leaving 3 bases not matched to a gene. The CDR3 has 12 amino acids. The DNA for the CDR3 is TGCAGCGTCCGGACTAGCGGGGTTGAGCAGTTCTTC. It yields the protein CSVRTSGVEQFF.

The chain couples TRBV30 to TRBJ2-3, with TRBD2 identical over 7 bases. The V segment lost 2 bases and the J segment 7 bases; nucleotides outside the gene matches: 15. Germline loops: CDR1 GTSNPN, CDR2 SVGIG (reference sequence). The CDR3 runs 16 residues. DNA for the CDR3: TGTGCCTGGAGTTTGGGACTACCCTCCCGTATAAATACGCAGTATTTT. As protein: CAWSLGLPSRINTQYF.

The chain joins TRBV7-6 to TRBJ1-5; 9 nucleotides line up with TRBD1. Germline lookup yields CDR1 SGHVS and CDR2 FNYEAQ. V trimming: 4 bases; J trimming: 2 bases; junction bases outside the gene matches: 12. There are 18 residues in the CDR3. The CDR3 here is CASSSQSQGARGNQPQHF. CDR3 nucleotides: TGTGCCAGCAGCTCCCAATCACAGGGGGCTAGAGGCAATCAGCCCCAGCATTTT.

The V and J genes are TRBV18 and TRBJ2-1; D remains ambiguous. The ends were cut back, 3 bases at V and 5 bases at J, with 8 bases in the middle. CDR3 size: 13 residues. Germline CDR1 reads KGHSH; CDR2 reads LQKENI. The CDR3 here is CASSPIGDNEQFF. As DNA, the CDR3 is TGTGCCAGCTCACCGATTGGAGACAATGAGCAGTTCTTC.

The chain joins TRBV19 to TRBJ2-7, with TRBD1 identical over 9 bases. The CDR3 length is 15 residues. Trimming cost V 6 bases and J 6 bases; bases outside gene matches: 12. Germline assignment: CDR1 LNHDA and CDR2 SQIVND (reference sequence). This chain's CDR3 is CASRSFPGQGVEQYF. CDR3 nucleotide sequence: TGTGCCAGTAGAAGTTTCCCGGGACAGGGAGTCGAGCAGTACTTC.

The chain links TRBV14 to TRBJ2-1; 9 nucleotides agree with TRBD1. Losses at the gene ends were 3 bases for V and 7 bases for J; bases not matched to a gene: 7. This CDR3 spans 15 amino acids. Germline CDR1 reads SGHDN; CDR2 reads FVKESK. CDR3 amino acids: CASSHGTGGRNEQFF. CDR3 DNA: TGTGCCAGCAGCCATGGAACAGGGGGCCGAAATGAGCAGTTCTTC.

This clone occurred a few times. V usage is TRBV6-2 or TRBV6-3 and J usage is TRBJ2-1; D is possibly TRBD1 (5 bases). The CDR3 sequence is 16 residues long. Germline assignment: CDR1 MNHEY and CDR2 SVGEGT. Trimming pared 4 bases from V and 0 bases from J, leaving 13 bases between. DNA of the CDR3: TGTGCCAGCAGTTCAAACAGGCACCTCTCCTACAATGAGCAGTTCTTC. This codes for CASSSNRHLSYNEQFF.

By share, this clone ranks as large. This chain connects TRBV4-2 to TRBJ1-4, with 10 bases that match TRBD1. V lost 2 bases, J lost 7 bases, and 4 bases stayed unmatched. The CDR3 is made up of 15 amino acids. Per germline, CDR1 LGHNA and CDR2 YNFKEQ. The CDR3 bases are TGTGCCAGCAGCCAATCGACAGGGGGCCCTGAAAAACTGTTTTTT. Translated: CASSQSTGGPEKLFF.

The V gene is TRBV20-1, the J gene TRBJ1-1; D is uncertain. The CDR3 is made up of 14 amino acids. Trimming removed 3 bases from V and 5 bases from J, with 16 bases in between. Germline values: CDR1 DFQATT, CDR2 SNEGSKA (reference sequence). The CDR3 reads CSASRRAAGTEAFF. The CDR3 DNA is TGCAGTGCTAGTCGGAGGGCAGCAGGAACTGAAGCTTTCTTT.